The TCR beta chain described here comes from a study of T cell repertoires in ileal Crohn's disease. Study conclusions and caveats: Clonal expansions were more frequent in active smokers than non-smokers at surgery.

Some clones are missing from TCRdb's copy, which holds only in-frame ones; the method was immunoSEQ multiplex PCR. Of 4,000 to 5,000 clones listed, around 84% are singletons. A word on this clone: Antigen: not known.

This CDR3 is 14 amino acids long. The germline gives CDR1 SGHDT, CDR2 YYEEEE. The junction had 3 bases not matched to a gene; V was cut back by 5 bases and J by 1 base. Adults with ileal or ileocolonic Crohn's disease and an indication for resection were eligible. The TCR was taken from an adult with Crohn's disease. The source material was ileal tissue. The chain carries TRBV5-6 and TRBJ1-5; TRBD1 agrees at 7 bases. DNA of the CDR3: TGTGCCAGCAGTGGACAGGACAGCAATCAGCCCCAGCATTTT. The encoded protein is CASSGQDSNQPQHF.